This TCR beta chain derives from a study of beta chain features in type 1 diabetes (dated by TCRdb to between 2018 and 2020). In terms of the full investigation: Mean age, gender distribution, total cell number and subset yield did not differ between patients and healthy donors. A total of roughly 100 million sorted cells were examined across all samples, and a strong correlation was observed between cell number per subset and RNA yield. The study compared TCRB repertoires of sorted circulating CD4+ T cell subsets between recently diagnosed type 1 diabetes patients and matched healthy donors. Naive and central memory subsets were obtained from all 30 or so donors, but regulatory and stem cell-like memory subsets were isolated from only 8 patients and about eight healthy donors. Study-wide findings and limitations: At VDJ recombination sites, patients with type 1 diabetes made fewer insertions and deleted more nucleotides, a pattern implying thymic rearrangement abnormalities. The naive, central memory and regulatory TCRB repertoires appeared to resemble one another more closely among patients than among healthy donors. PCR may preferentially amplify shorter templates, but because patient and control samples were amplified and corrected together, any resulting skew would affect both groups equally. Type 1 diabetes patients showed a moderate but significant shortening of TCRB CDR3 length in all four CD4+ subsets. Only small numbers of individuals were included in the HLA sub-analyses, which left unresolved whether HLA type had any influence on TCRB rearrangement. Because cDNA was sequenced instead of genomic DNA, activated cells with high expression could be over-represented, although the groups did not differ in activation or CD3 levels.

Details on this clone: It lacks a known antigen. Base qualities are not at hand, and no much larger clone is one base apart.

Including cysteine and phenylalanine, the CDR3 has 15 amino acids. Of all the DNA, just the CDR3 is kept, 45 bases in frame from base 1. V is shortened by 10 bases, J by 5 bases, and the region joining them spans 23 bases. The germline V gene encodes CDR1 LNHDA and CDR2 SQIVND (reference sequence). The High Capacity cDNA Reverse Transcription Kit was used to reverse transcribe all of the isolated RNA, meaning that expressed TCRB transcripts were what got sequenced. Deep immunoSEQ sequencing was performed on naive, central memory and regulatory T cell samples, with an average of around 3.4 million total reads per sample. After sorted cells were lysed in RLT buffer, RNA was extracted with DNase-treated RNeasy Micro or Mini kits, with the choice depending on cell number. Each cell subset was processed on its own to prevent cross-contamination, while patient and healthy donor samples were processed together. The immunoSEQ multiplex PCR was used to amplify TCRB sequences from cDNA, generating 87-bp fragments that spanned the CDR3 region. The amplicons were sequenced using the Illumina HiSeq platform. The paper's processing steps were these. Synthetic template baselines were used to correct PCR bias computationally, reads within Hamming distance 2 were collapsed together, and singletons that could not be merged were discarded. Reads were aligned against IMGT so that V, D and J genes, CDR3 length and insertions or deletions at six rearrangement sites could be assigned. Clonotype counts were normalized to sorted cell number within each subset before computing true diversity and Gini coefficients with the tcR R package. The overlap coefficient, calculated on TCRB nucleotide sequences, was used to quantify repertoire sharing. Out-of-frame TCRB sequences from naive cells were analyzed to stand in for the pre-selection repertoire. Drawn from immuneACCESS, this table holds only the in-frame rearrangements with V and J called that TCRdb kept. Clones are partly lost; checked studies trace under half to an unresolved V gene and leave the rest unexplained. V and J calls plus clone size are reproduced from that table; the DNA served to infer D and trimming. Here the sample has around 400,000 clones; around 13% occur a single time. Roughly 0.017% of the sample is in the top ten clones.

Each donor gave one peripheral blood draw, averaging approximately 120 mL, which was collected into heparinised tubes. Naive, central memory, regulatory and stem cell-like memory CD4+ T cells were sorted on a BD FACSAria II using a panel including CD45RO, CCR7, CD25, CD127, CD95 and CD27. Purity was above 95% for every sorted population. PBMCs were separated immediately by Lymphoprep density gradient centrifugation and were stained directly, without being cultured. So that batch effects would be minimized, each experiment stained and sorted samples in pairs, pairing one healthy donor with one patient.

The clonotype comes from a man between 18 and 29 years old in good health. Material: naive CD4+ T cells from blood. The sample's cell subset or site, from its label and the paper: true naive CD4+ T cells. The chain is encoded by TRBV19 joined to TRBJ2-5; TRBD2 is possibly the D segment (6 matching bases). The DNA sequence is as follows: TGTGCCACCGCGGGTGGCGGGGTGCTGGGGGAGACCCAGTACTTC. It is translated as CATAGGGVLGETQYF.